This section outlines one TCR beta chain sequence together with its context. The data were obtained in a study of blood T cell repertoires in COVID-19. V shed 4 bases and J shed 0 bases, with 12 bases lying between them. The CDR3 totals 15 residues. The germline CDR1 and CDR2 sequences are SEHNR and FQNEAQ (reference sequence). The study counted Cohort 3 donors as recovered given two negative PCRs, clearance, or symptom resolution. Assay: immunoSEQ multiplex PCR; the TCRdb copy retains only in-frame clones and omits some. The profile shows roughly 360,000 clones, roughly four fifths of them singletons.

The clonotype originates from a woman between 50 and 59 years old who had recovered from COVID-19. What was sequenced was PBMCs or T cells enriched from blood (not recorded which). The chain recombines TRBV7-9 with TRBJ1-1; maybe TRBD1 (5 bases). This CDR3 reads CASSWGTGLNTEAFF. CDR3 nucleotide sequence: TGTGCCAGCAGCTGGGGTACAGGTTTGAACACTGAAGCTTTCTTT.